The 5 T cell receptor beta chains below were found in one sample sequenced in a study of cytomegalovirus exposure and HLA in healthy donors. The method was immunoSEQ multiplex PCR; TCRdb's version includes in-frame clones alone and lacks a portion of them. Among about 220,000 clones listed, about 89% were seen once. Sequenced material: PBMCs. The receptor set was obtained from a woman aged 18-29 years in good health and CMV-seronegative.

The gene calls are TRBV7-6 and TRBJ2-1, with 9 bases fitting TRBD2. V dropped 6 bases and J dropped 0; count of bases not matched to a gene: 6. The CDR3 extends over 16 amino acids. Germline CDR1 SGHVS, CDR2 FNYEAQ. CDR3 sequence (DNA): TGTGCCAGCAGTGGGTCTAGCGGGAACTCCTACAATGAGCAGTTCTTC. This translates into CASSGSSGNSYNEQFF.

The chain combines TRBV12-5 with TRBJ2-6; D perhaps matches TRBD1 (6 bases). The CDR3 has 18 amino acids. The V end was cut by 5 bases, the J end by 4 bases, with 21 bases between. The germline V gene encodes CDR1 LGHNT and CDR2 FRNRAP. The CDR3 loop reads CASGPPDPGARGANVLTF. CDR3 nucleotide sequence: TGTGCTAGTGGTCCGCCAGATCCAGGGGCGAGGGGGGCCAACGTCCTGACTTTC.

The genes are TRBV5-1 and TRBJ2-7; TRBD1 matches 9 bases. V gave up 3 bases and J gave up 3 bases; unmatched junction bases: 7. This CDR3 is built from 15 residues. The germline CDR1 and CDR2 sequences are SGHRS and YFSETQ. CDR3 residues: CASSSGTGFLYEQYF. The CDR3 bases are TGCGCCAGCAGCTCCGGGACAGGGTTTCTCTACGAGCAGTACTTC.

This clone was recorded only once. The CDR3 DNA follows: TGTGCCAGCAGTTTCGGGTTCTCGGGGGGGTATGGCTACACCTTC. Encoded protein: CASSFGFSGGYGYTF. The chain couples TRBV28 to TRBJ1-2; the D gene is possibly TRBD1 (5 bases). Germline V gene data show CDR1 as MDHEN and CDR2 as SYDVKM. CDR3 length: 15 residues. Trimming pared 3 bases from V and 5 bases from J, leaving 16 bases between.

In DNA, the CDR3 is TGTGCCAGCAGCTCCTCCCGACTAGCGGGGGTCACGTATACGCAGTATTTT. This codes for CASSSSRLAGVTYTQYF. This sequence joins TRBV7-8 and TRBJ2-3, with 12 bases fitting TRBD2. From germline, CDR1 is SGHVS and CDR2 FQNEAQ. After removal of 4 bases from V and 7 bases from J, the junction contained 12 bases not matched to a gene. The CDR3 contains 17 residues. The whole variable domain, remainder taken from reference TRBV7-8 and TRBJ2-3, is GAGVSQSPRYKVAKRGQDVALRCDPISGHVSLFWYQQALGQGPEFLTYFQNEAQLDKSGLPSDRFFAERPEGSVSTLKIQRTQQEDSAVYLCASSSSRLAGVTYTQYFGPGTRLTVL.